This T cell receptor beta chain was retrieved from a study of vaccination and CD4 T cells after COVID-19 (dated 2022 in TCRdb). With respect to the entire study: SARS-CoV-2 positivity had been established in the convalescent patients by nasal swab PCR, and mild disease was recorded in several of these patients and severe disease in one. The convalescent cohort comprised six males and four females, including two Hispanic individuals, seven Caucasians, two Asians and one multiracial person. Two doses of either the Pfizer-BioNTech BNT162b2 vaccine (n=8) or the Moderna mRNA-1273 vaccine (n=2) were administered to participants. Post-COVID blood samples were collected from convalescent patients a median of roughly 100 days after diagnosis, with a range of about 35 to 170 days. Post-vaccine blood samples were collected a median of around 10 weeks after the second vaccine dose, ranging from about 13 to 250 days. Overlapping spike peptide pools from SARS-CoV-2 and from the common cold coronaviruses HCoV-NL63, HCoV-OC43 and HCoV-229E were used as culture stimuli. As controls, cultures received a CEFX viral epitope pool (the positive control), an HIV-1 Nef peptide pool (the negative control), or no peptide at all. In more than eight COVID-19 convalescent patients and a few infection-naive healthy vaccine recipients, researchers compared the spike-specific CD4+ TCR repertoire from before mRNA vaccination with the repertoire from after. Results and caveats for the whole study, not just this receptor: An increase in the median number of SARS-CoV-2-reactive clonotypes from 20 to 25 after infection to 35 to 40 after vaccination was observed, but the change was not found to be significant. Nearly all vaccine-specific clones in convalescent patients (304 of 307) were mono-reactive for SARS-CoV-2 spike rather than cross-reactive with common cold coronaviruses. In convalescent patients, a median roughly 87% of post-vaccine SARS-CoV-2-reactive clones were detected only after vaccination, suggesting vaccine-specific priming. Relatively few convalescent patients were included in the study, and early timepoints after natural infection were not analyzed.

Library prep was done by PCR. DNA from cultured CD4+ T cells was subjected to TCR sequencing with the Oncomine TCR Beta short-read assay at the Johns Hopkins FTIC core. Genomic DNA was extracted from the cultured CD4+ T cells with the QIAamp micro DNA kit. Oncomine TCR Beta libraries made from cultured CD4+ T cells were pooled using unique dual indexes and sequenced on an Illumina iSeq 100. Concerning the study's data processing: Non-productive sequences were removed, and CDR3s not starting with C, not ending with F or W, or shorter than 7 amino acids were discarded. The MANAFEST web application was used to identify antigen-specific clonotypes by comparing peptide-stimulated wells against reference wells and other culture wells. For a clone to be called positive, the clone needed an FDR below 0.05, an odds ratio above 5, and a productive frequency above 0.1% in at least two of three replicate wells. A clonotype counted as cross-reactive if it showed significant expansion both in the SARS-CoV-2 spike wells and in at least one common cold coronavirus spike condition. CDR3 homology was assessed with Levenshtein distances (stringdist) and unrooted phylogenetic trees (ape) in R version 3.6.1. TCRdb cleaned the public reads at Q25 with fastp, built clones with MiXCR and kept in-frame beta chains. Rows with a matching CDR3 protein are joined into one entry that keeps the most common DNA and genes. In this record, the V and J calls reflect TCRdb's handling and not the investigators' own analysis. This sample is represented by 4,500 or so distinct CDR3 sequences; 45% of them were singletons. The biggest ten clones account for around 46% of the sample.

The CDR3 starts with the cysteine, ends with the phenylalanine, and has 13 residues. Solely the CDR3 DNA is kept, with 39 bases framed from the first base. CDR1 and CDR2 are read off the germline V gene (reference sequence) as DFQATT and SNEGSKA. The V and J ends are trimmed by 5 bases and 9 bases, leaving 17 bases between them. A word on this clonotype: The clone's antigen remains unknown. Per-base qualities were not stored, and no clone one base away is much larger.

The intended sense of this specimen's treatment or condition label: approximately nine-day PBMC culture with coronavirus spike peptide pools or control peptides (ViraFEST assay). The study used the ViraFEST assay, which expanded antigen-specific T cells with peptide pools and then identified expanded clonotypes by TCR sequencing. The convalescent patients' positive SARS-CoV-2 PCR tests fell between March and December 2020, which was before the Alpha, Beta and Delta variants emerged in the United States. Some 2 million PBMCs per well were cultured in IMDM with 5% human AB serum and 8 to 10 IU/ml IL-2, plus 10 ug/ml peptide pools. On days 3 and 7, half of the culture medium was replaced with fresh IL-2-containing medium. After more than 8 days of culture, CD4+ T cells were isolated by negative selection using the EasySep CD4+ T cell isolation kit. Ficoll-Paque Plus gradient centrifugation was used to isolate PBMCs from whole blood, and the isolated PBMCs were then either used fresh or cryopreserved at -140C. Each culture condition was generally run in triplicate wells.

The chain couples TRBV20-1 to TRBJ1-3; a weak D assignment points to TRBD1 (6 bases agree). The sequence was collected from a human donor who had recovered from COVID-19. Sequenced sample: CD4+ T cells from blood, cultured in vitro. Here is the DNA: TGCAGTGCTCGCGATCCCAGGGGTTTCACCATATATTTT. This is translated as CSARDPRGFTIYF.